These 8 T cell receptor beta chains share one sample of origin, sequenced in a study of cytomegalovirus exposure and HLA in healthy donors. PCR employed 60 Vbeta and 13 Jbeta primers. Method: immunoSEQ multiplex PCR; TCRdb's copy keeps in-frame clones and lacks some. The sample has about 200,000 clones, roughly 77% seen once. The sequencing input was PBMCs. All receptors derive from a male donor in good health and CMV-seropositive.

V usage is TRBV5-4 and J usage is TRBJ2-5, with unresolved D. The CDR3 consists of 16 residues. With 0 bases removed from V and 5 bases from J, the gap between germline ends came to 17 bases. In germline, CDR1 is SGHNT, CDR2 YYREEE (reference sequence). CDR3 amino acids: CASSLAGSRLRETQYF. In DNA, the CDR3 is TGTGCCAGCAGCTTGGCCGGTAGCCGGCTGCGGGAGACCCAGTACTTC. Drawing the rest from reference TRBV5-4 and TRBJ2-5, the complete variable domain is ETGVTQSPTHLIKTRGQQVTLRCSSQSGHNTVSWYQQALGQGPQFIFQYYREEENGRGNFPPRFSGLQFPNYSSELNVNALELDDSALYLCASSLAGSRLRETQYFGPGTRLLVL.

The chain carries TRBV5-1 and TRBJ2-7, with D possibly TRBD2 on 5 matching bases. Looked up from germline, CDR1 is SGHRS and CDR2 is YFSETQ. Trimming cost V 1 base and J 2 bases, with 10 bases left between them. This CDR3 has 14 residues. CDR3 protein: CASSLSGSPYEQYF. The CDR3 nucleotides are TGCGCCAGCAGCTTGAGTGGGAGTCCCTACGAGCAGTACTTC.

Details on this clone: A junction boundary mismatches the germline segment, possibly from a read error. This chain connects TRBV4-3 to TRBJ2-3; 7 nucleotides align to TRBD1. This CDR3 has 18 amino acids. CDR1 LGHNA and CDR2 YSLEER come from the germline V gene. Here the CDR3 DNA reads TGCGCCGGCAGCCAAGTTATCACAGGGACAGCTAGCACAGATACGCAGTATTTT. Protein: CAGSQVITGTASTDTQYF.

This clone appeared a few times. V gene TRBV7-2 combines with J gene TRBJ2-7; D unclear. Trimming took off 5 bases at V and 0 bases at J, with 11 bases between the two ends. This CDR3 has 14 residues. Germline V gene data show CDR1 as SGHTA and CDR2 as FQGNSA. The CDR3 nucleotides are TGTGCCAGCAGCCCACACCCCCCCTCCTACGAGCAGTACTTC. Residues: CASSPHPPSYEQYF.

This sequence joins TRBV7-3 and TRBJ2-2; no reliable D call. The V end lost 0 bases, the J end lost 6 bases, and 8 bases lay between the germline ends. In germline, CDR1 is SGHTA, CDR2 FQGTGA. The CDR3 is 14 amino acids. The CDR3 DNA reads TGTGCCAGCAGCTTAACGAGGTTGGCCGGGGAGCTGTTTTTT. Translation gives CASSLTRLAGELFF.

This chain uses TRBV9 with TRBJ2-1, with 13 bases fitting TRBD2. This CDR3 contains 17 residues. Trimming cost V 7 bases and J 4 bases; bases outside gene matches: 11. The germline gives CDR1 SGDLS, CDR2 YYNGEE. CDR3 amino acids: CASGGTSGKGSYNEQFF. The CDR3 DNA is TGTGCCAGCGGGGGGACTAGCGGGAAGGGGAGTTACAATGAGCAGTTCTTC.

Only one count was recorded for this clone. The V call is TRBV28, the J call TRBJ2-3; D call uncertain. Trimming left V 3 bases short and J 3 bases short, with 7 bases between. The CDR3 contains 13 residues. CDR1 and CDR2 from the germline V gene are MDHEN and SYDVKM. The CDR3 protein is CASSFPFTDTQYF. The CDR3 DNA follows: TGTGCCAGCAGTTTCCCATTTACAGATACGCAGTATTTT.

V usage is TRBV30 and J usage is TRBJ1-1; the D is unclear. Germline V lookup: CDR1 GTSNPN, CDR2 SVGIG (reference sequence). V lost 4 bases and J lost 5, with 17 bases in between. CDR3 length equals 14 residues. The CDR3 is CAWTPSPADTEAFF. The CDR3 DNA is TGTGCCTGGACACCCTCCCCGGCGGATACTGAAGCTTTCTTT.